The present TCR beta chain was sequenced within a study of blood T cell repertoires in COVID-19. Turning to the study itself: The study drew acute and convalescent COVID-19 samples from the United States, Italy and Spain. Sample material is recorded as cDNA or gDNA derived from T cells, B-cell-depleted T cells, or PBMCs.

V gave up 5 bases and J gave up 7 bases; unmatched junction bases: 7. Germline V gene sequence: CDR1 SQVTM, CDR2 ANQGSEA. The CDR3 is made up of 12 amino acids. How the authors handled the data: Estimated nucleated cell counts came from reference gene primer amplification. Clones were read by immunoSEQ multiplex PCR, and TCRdb kept only the in-frame ones, dropping some. The V and J calls and clone size come from that table; D and trimming were worked out from the DNA. This table holds 110,000 or so clones, 81% found once. The sequenced material came from peripheral blood. The rearrangement links TRBV29-1 to TRBJ1-2, with 7 bases matching TRBD1. The TCR originated in a man aged 50 to 60 with acute or convalescent COVID-19. The CDR3 loop reads CSVLTGPSGYTF. The CDR3 DNA reads as TGCAGCGTTTTGACAGGGCCCTCTGGCTACACCTTC.